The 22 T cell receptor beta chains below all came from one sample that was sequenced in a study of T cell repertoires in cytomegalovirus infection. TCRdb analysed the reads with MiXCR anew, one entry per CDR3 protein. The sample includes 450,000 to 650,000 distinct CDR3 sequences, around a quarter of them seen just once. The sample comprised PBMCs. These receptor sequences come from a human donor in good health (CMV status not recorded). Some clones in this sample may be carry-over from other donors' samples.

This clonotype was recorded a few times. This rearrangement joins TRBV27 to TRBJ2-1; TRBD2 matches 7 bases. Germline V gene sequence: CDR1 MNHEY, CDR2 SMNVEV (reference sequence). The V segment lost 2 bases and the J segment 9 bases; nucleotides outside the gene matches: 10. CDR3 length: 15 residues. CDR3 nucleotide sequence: TGTGCCAGCAGTTTACTAGCGGCGGGGATAGGTGAGCAGTTCTTC. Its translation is CASSLLAAGIGEQFF.

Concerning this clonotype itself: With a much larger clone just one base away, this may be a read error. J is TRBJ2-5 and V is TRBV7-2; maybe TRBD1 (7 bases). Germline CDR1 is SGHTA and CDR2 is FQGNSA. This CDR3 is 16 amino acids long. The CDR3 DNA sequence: TGTGTCAGCAGCTTAAATCAGGGGGGAGGCGGGGAGACCCAGTACTTC. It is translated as CVSSLNQGGGGETQYF.

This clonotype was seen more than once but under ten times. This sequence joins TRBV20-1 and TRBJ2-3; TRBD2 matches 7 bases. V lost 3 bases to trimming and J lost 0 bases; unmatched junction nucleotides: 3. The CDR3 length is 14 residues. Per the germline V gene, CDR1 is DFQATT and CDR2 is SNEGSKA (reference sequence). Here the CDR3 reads CSASSGPSTDTQYF. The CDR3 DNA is TGCAGTGCTAGTAGCGGGCCTAGCACAGATACGCAGTATTTT.

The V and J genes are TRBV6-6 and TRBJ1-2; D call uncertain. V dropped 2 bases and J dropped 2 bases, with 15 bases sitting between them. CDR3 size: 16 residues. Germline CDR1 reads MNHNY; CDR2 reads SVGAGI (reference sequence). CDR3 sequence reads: CASSYRASRGNYGYTF. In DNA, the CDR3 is TGTGCCAGCAGTTACCGTGCCTCCCGAGGGAACTATGGCTACACCTTC.

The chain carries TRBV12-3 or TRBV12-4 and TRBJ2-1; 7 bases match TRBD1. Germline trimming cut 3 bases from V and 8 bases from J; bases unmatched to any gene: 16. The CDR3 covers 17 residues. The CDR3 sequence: CASSFRQGINLGDEQFF. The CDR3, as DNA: TGTGCCAGCAGTTTCCGACAGGGTATCAACCTTGGAGATGAGCAGTTCTTC.

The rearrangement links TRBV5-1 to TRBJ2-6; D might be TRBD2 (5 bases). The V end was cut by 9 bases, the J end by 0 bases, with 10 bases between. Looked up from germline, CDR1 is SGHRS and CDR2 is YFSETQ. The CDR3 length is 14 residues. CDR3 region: CATRGLSGANVLTF. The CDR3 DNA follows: TGCGCCACCCGAGGGCTCTCTGGGGCCAACGTCCTGACTTTC.

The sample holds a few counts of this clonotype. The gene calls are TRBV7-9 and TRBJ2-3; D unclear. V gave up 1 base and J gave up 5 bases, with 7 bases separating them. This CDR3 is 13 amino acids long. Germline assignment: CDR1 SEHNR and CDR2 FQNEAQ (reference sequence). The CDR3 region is CASSLVAIDTQYF. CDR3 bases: TGTGCCAGCAGCTTAGTTGCTATAGATACGCAGTATTTT.

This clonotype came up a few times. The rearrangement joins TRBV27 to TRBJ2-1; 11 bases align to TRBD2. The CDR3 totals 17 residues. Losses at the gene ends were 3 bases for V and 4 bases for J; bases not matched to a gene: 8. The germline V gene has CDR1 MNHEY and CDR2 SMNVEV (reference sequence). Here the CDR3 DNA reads TGTGCCAGCAGTTTTCCACTTGGGACTAGCGGATACAATGAGCAGTTCTTC. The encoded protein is CASSFPLGTSGYNEQFF.

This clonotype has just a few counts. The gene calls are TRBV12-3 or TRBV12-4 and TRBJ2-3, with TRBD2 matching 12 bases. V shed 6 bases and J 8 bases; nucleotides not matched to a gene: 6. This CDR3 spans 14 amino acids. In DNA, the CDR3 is TGTGCCAGCAGGTCGACTAGCGGGAGTCGTACGCAGTATTTT. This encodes CASRSTSGSRTQYF.

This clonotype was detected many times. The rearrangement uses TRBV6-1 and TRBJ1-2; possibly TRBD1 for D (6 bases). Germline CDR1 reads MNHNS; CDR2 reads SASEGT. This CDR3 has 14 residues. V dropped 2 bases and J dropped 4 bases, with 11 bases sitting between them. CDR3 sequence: CASSETGLVYGYTF. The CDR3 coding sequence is TGTGCCAGCAGTGAAACAGGGTTGGTCTATGGCTACACCTTC.

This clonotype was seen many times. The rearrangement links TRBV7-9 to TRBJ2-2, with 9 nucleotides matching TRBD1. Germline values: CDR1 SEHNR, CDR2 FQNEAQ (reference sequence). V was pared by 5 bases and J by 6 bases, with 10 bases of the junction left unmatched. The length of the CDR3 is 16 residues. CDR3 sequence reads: CASSTAGQGTSGELFF. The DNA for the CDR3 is TGTGCCAGCAGCACAGCGGGACAGGGTACCTCCGGGGAGCTGTTTTTT.

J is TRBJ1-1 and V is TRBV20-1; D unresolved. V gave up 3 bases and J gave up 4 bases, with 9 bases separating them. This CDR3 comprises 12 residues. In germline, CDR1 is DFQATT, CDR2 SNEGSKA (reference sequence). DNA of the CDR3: TGCAGTGCTAGTTCAGTCGCCACTGAAGCTTTCTTT. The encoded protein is CSASSVATEAFF.

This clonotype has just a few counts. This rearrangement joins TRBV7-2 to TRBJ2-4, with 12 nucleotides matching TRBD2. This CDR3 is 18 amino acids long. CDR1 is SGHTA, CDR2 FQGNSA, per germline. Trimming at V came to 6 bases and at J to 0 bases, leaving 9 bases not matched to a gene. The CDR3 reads CASSFLAGGPEAKNIQYF. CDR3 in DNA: TGTGCCAGCAGTTTCCTAGCGGGAGGGCCAGAAGCCAAAAACATTCAGTACTTC.

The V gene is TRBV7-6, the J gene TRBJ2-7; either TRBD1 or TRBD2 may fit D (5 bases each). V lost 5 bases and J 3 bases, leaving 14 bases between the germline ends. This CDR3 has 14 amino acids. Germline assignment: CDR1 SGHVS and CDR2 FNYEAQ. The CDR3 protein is CASSPGDGLYEQYV. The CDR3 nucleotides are TGTGCCAGCAGCCCCGGGGACGGCCTCTACGAGCAGTACGTC.

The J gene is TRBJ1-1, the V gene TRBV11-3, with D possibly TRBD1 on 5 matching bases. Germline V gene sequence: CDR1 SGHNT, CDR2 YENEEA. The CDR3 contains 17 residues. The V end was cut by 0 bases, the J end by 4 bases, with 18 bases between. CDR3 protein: CASSLDGGTPLRTEAFF. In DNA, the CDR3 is TGTGCCAGCAGCTTAGACGGCGGGACCCCCCTGCGCACTGAAGCTTTCTTT.

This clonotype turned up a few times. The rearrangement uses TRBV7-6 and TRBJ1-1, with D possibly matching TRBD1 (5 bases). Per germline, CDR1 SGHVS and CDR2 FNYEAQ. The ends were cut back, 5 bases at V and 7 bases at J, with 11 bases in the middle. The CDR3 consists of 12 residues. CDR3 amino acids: CASSSHGGEAFF. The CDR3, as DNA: TGTGCCAGCAGCAGTCATGGGGGTGAAGCTTTCTTT.

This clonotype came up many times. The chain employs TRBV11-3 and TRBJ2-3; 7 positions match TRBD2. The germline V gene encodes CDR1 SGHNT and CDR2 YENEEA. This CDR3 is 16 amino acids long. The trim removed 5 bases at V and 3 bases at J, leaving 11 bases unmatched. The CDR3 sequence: CASSLSAPGGTDTQYF. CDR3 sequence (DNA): TGTGCCAGCAGCCTGTCAGCGCCGGGAGGTACAGATACGCAGTATTTT.

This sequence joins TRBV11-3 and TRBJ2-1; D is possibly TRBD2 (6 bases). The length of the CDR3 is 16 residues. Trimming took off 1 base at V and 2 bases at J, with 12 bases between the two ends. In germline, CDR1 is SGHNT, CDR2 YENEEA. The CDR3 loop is CASSLGGAGTYNEQFF. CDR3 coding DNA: TGTGCCAGCAGCTTAGGAGGAGCGGGCACCTACAATGAGCAGTTCTTC.

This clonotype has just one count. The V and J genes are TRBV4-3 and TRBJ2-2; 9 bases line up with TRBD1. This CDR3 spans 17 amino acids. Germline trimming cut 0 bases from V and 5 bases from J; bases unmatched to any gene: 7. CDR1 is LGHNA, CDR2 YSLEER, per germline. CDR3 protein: CASSQDLGQGFTGELFF. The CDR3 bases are TGCGCCAGCAGCCAAGATCTCGGACAGGGGTTTACCGGGGAGCTGTTTTTT.

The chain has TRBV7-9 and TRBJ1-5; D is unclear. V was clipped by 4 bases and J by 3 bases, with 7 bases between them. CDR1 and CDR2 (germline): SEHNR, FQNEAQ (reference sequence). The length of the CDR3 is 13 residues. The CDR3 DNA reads TGTGCCAGCAGCTCCTTCGTCAATCAGCCCCAGCATTTT. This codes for CASSSFVNQPQHF.

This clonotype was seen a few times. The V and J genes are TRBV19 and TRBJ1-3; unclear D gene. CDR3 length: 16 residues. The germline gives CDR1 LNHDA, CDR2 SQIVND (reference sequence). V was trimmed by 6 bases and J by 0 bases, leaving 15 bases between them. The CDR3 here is CASRQMVGISGNTIYF. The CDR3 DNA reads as TGTGCCAGTAGGCAGATGGTCGGGATCTCTGGAAACACCATATATTTT.

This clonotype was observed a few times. Here the CDR3 reads CSVASRLNTEAFF. In DNA, the CDR3 is TGCAGCGTTGCGAGCCGACTGAACACTGAAGCTTTCTTT. This sequence joins TRBV29-1 and TRBJ1-1, with D uncertain. Per the germline V gene, CDR1 is SQVTM and CDR2 is ANQGSEA. Trimming shortened V by 4 bases and J by 0 bases, and 9 bases separated the two germline ends. The CDR3 has 13 residues. The variable domain in full, completed from reference TRBV29-1 and TRBJ1-1, reads SAVISQKPSRDICQRGTSLTIQCQVDSQVTMMFWYRQQPGQSLTLIATANQGSEATYESGFVIDKFPISRPNLTFSTLTVSNMSPEDSSIYLCSVASRLNTEAFFGQGTRLTVV.